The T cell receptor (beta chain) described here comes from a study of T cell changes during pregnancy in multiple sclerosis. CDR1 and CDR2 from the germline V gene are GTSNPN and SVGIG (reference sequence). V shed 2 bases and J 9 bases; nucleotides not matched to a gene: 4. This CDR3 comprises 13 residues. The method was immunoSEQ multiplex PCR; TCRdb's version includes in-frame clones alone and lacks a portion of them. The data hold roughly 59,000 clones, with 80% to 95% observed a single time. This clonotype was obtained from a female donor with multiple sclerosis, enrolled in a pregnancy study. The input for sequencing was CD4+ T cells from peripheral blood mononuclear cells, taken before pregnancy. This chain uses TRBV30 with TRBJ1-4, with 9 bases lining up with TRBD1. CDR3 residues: CAWSNRGRKKLFF. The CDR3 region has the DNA TGTGCCTGGAGTAACAGGGGGCGTAAAAAACTGTTTTTT.